The sequence of this TCR beta chain was determined in a study of vaccination and CD4 T cells after COVID-19. Germline-derived CDR1 and CDR2 are MNHNS and SASEGT. V shed 5 bases, J shed 9 bases, and the junction held 6 bases outside the gene matches. CDR3 length: 12 amino acids. In this sample, this clonotype turned up once. Its antigen is not identified. The Oncomine TCR Beta short-read assay sequenced DNA from cultured CD4+ T cells. TCRdb recomputed calls from the PCR reads with MiXCR, one row per CDR3 protein. The sample lists roughly 18,000 distinct CDR3 sequences; approximately 40% were seen once. Treatment given: roughly 10-day PBMC culture with coronavirus spike peptide pools or control peptides (ViraFEST assay).

The genes are TRBV6-1 and TRBJ2-5; 7 nucleotides agree with TRBD1. This TCR was sampled from a human donor who had recovered from COVID-19. Sequencing used CD4+ T cells from blood, cultured in vitro. Written as DNA, the CDR3 is TGTGCCAGCAGTACGACAGGGCGGTCCCAGTACTTC. Amino acid sequence: CASSTTGRSQYF.